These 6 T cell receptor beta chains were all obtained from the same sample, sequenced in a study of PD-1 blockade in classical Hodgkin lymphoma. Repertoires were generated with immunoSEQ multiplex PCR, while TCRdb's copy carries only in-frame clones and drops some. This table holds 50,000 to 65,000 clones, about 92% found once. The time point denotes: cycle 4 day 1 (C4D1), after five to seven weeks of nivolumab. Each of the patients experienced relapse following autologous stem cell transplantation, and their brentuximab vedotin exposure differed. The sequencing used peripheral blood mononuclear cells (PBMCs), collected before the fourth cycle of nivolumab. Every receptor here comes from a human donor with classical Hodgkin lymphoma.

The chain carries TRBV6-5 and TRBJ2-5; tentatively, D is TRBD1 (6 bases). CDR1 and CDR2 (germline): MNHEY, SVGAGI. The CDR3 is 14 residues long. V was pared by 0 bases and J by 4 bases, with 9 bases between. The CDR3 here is CASSYSWGRETQYF. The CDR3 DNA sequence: TGTGCCAGCAGTTACTCCTGGGGGCGAGAGACCCAGTACTTC.

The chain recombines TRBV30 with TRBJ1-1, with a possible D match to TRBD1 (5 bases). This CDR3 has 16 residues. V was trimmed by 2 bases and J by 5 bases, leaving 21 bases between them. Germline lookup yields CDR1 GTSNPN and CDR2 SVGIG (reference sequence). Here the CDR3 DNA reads TGTGCCTGGAGTCCTATCCCTCAGGGTAAACTGACTGAAGCTTTCTTT. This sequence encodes CAWSPIPQGKLTEAFF.

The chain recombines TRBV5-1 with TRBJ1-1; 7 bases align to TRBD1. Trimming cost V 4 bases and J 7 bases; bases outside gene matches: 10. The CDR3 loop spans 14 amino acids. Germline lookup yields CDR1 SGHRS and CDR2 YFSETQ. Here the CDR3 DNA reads TGCGCCAGCAGCCCTGGACAGGAGCCCATTGAAGCTTTCTTT. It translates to CASSPGQEPIEAFF.

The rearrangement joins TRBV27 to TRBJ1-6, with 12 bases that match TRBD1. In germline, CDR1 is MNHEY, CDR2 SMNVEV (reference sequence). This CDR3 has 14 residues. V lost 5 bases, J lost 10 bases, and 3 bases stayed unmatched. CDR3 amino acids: CASSPGTGGSPLHF. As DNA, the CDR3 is TGTGCCAGCAGTCCCGGGACAGGGGGCTCACCCCTCCACTTT.

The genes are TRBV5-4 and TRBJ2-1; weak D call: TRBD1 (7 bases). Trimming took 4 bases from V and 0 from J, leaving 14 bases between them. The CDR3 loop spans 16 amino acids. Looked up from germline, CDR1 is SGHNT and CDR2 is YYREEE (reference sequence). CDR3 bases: TGTGCCAGCAGCCACGCGGGACAGCGCTCCTACAATGAGCAGTTCTTC. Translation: CASSHAGQRSYNEQFF.

CDR3 sequence: CATSRGYQETQYF. CDR3 nucleotides: TGTGCCACCAGTCGGGGGTACCAAGAGACCCAGTACTTC. The J gene is TRBJ2-5, the V gene TRBV15; TRBD2 might be the D (6 bases). This CDR3 has 13 amino acids. Germline V gene sequence: CDR1 LNHNV, CDR2 YYDKDF (reference sequence). The ends were cut back, 6 bases at V and 0 bases at J, with 8 bases in the middle.